This entry is about one T cell receptor (beta chain). This clone was recorded a few times. The specificity of this receptor is unknown. No base quality information exists; no much larger clone differs at one position. The entry originates in a study of STAT5B mutations in CD4+ large granular lymphocyte leukemia (dated by TCRdb to between 2021 and 2023). Context from the whole study: Among the healthy controls, the CDR3 'QG' motif was associated with a particular HLA allele. The study compared the TCRbeta repertoires of patients with CD4+ T-cell large granular lymphocyte leukemia against those of healthy blood donors. Flow cytometry on FACSCanto II or FACSVerse confirmed that purified fractions exceeded 95% purity among lymphocytes.

Broad study findings and their caveats: Enrichment of TRBV06-family usage was observed among the top patient clones (8/27) relative to healthy controls (2/35). Data were not HLA-matched; higher clonality in CD4+ versus CD8+ T-LGLL could reflect the relatively small sample size. Main leukemic clonotypes were private to each patient, although roughly 25% of the main leukemic clonotypes were found at low frequency in the non-leukemic repertoires of other patients. CD4-sorted patient repertoires appeared more clonal than healthy CD4+ repertoires, and this difference persisted after removing the putative leukemic clones.

Buffy coats from some 36 blood donors, supplied by the Finnish Red Cross blood service, were used as healthy controls. All TCR-sequenced material derived from peripheral blood: patient blood samples and healthy donor buffy coats. Ficoll-Hypaque gradient centrifugation was used to isolate peripheral blood mononuclear cells. CD4+ cells were purified magnetically from the buffy coats of healthy controls. Genomic DNA was extracted with the Gentra Puregene Cell and Tissue kit and quantified on a Qubit 2.0 fluorometer. TCRbeta rearrangements were sequenced from genomic DNA using the immunoSEQ assay at survey resolution. The study's own analysis went as follows. In the TCR sequencing data, the lowest productive clonotype frequency that could be detected was 2.59 x 10-5. Analyses included only productive TCRbeta rearrangements, meaning complete and in-frame sequences. Clonality for each sample was calculated as Simpson clonality in the immunoSEQ Analyzer version 3.0. Clones were categorized by frequency as very rare, small, medium, large (1-20%) or hyperexpanded (>20%). OLGA 1.2.3 estimated generation probabilities, VDJtools produced V-gene circos plots, VDJdb was queried for specificities, and GLIPH identified CDR3 motifs. This immuneACCESS table, as held by TCRdb, lists in-frame sequences with V and J called but not all clones. Of the missing ones, under half trace to an unresolved V gene in checked studies; the others have no known cause. D and trimming were read from the DNA, whereas the V and J calls and clone size are those reported in that table. Here the sample has some 28,000 clones; less than 85% occur a single time. About 3.1% of the sample is taken by the ten largest.

From the germline V gene (reference sequence), CDR1 is LNHDA and CDR2 is SQIVND. From cysteine to phenylalanine, the CDR3 is 13 amino acids long. CDR3 DNA only is kept here, 39 bases in frame from base 1. A distance of 16 bases separates the germline ends of V and J, which lose 4 bases and 10 bases respectively. The specimen sequenced was CD4+ T cells from blood buffy coats. The sequence was collected from a human donor in good health. This sequence uses TRBV19 and TRBJ1-2; the D gene is not confidently resolved. The CDR3 protein: CASSNRGKRDYTF. The DNA sequence is given as TGTGCCAGTAGTAACCGCGGAAAGAGGGACTACACCTTC.